This T cell receptor (beta chain) was observed in a study of T-cell reconstitution after alpha-beta-depleted transplantation in children. Whole-study results and caveats: Recipient T cells and thymic progenitors that survived gave rise to the high TCRbeta diversity observed at day 60 in some patients. By about two months after transplant, alpha-beta T cells reportedly arose from several hundred graft clones that had expanded. One year post-transplant, T-cell counts and diversity were largely derived from T cells produced anew.

This clonotype was seen many times. What it binds is not known. J gave up 1 base and V 1 base, and 11 bases lay outside the gene matches. The CDR3 sequence is 19 residues long. Germline CDR1 SGHRS, CDR2 YFSETQ. During its preparation, the TCRbeta library received unique molecular identifiers. TCRdb re-called the PCR reads with MiXCR, one entry per CDR3 protein. The sample includes hundreds of thousands of distinct CDR3 sequences, roughly 15% of them seen just once. The chain employs TRBV5-1 and TRBJ2-2, with 9 bases aligning to TRBD2. This TCR derives from a male patient between 5 and 17 years old who had a stem cell transplant for acute lymphoblastic leukemia, so the T cells may come from the graft donor. The sample consisted of PBMCs, mostly from graft donor cells, taken 360 days after TCRalphabeta/CD19-depleted stem cell transplant. The CDR3 coding sequence is TGCGCCAGCAGCTTGCCCCCTTTTGCGGGAGGGAAGAACACCGGGGAGCTGTTTTTT. This translates into CASSLPPFAGGKNTGELFF.